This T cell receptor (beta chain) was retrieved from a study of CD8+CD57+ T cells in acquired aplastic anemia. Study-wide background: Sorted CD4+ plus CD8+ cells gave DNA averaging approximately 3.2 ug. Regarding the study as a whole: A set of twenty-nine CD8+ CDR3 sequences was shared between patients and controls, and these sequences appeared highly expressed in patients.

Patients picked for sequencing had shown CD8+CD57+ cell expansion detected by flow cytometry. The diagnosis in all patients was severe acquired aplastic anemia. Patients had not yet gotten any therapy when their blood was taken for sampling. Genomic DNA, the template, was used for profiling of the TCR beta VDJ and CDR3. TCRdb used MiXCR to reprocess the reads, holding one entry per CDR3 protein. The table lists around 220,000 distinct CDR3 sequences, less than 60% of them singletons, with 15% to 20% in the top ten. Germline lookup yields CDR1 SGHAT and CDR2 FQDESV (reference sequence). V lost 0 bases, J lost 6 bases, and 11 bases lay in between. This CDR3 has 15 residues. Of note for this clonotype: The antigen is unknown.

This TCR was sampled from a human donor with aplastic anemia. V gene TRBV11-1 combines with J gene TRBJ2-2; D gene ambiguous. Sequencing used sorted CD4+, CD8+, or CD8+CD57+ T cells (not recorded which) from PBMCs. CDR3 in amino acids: CASSLADRWPGELFF. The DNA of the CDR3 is TGTGCCAGCAGCTTAGCGGACCGTTGGCCCGGGGAGCTGTTTTTT. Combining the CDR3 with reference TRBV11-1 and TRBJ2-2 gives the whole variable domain EAEVAQSPRYKITEKSQAVAFWCDPISGHATLYWYRQILGQGPELLVQFQDESVVDDSQLPKDRFSAERLKGVDSTLKIQPAELGDSAMYLCASSLADRWPGELFFGEGSRLTVL.